This TCR beta chain was found in a study of OX40 agonist ivuxolimab in advanced cancers. Sequencing used immunoSEQ multiplex PCR; TCRdb keeps in-frame clones, though not all of them. The table shows 100,000 or so clones, with less than 95% occurring only once. CDR1 is KGHSH, CDR2 LQKENI, per germline. The CDR3 runs to 15 residues. J was trimmed by 5 bases and V by 6 bases; bases with no gene match: 11. V gene TRBV18 combines with J gene TRBJ2-5; 8 nucleotides align to TRBD1. Sequenced material: CD4+ or CD8+ T cells sorted from blood, taken in a trial of the OX40 agonist ivuxolimab. The source of this sequence is an adult with an advanced solid tumor such as melanoma, head and neck, liver or kidney cancer. The CDR3 DNA sequence: TGTGCCAGCTCCGGCACCGGGACAGGTGGGGAGACCCAGTACTTC. Its protein product is CASSGTGTGGETQYF.